Listed here are 29 T cell receptor beta chains from one sample, sequenced in a study of radiotherapy plus CTLA-4 blockade in lung cancer. This table comes from immunoSEQ multiplex PCR, and its TCRdb copy is limited to in-frame clones, with some not included. The data contain more than 80,000 clones, under 90% of them singletons. The source was peripheral blood, collected from a patient treated with radiotherapy plus ipilimumab. These receptors all come from a human donor with non-small cell lung cancer that progressed on radiotherapy plus ipilimumab. Some clones in this sample may be carry-over from other donors' samples.

The V call is TRBV14, the J call TRBJ2-2, with TRBD1 matching over 7 bases. Germline trimming cut 4 bases from V and 1 base from J; bases unmatched to any gene: 0. This CDR3 is 14 amino acids long. Germline V gene lookup returns CDR1 SGHDN and CDR2 FVKESK. The CDR3 nucleotides are TGTGCCAGCAGCCGGACAGGGAACACCGGGGAGCTGTTTTTT. Translated, it gives CASSRTGNTGELFF.

The chain carries TRBV2 and TRBJ1-1, with 8 bases that match TRBD1. This CDR3 is built from 14 residues. From germline, CDR1 is SNHLY and CDR2 FYNNEI. V trimming: 5 bases; J trimming: 0 bases; junction bases outside the gene matches: 2. CDR3 sequence: CASSRTGMNTEAFF. For the CDR3, the DNA is TGTGCCAGCAGTCGGACAGGGATGAACACTGAAGCTTTCTTT. Drawing the rest from reference TRBV2 and TRBJ1-1, the complete variable domain is EPEVTQTPSHQVTQMGQEVILRCVPISNHLYFYWYRQILGQKVEFLVSFYNNEISEKSEIFDDQFSVERPDGSNFTLKIRSTKLEDSAMYFCASSRTGMNTEAFFGQGTRLTVV.

The chain has TRBV4-2 and TRBJ2-3; D gene unclear. CDR1 and CDR2 (germline): LGHNA, YNFKEQ. The length of the CDR3 is 15 residues. Trimming took 0 bases from V and 0 from J, leaving 7 bases between them. The CDR3 here is CASSQDGASTDTQYF. The DNA for the CDR3 is TGTGCCAGCAGCCAAGATGGAGCTAGCACAGATACGCAGTATTTT.

This rearrangement joins TRBV20-1 to TRBJ2-3; D is unresolved. The CDR3 runs to 11 residues. Germline CDR1 DFQATT, CDR2 SNEGSKA (reference sequence). V shed 5 bases and J shed 6 bases, with 9 bases lying between them. The CDR3: CSAVTMDTQYF. The CDR3 DNA follows: TGCAGTGCTGTGACAATGGATACGCAGTATTTT.

V and J are TRBV6-6 and TRBJ1-4; 7 positions agree with TRBD1. Trimming took 9 bases from V and 7 from J; bases not matched to a gene: 11. CDR3 length: 14 residues. Germline V gene sequence: CDR1 MNHNY, CDR2 SVGAGI (reference sequence). The CDR3 nucleotides are TGTGCCAGTAAAAATGGACAGGAGGGTGAAAAACTGTTTTTT. Its protein product is CASKNGQEGEKLFF.

The chain uses TRBV6-6 and TRBJ2-1, with 9 bases identical to TRBD1. Germline-derived CDR1 and CDR2 are MNHNY and SVGAGI (reference sequence). Trimming removed 5 bases from V and 7 bases from J; junction bases left unmatched: 9. The CDR3 loop spans 15 amino acids. CDR3 region: CASSPRTGVRNEQFF. Here the CDR3 DNA reads TGTGCCAGCAGTCCCCGGACAGGGGTGAGGAATGAGCAGTTCTTC.

The CDR3: CASSPDRSRGYTF. CDR3 in DNA: TGTGCCAGCAGCCCGGACCGTTCGCGGGGCTACACCTTC. The chain carries TRBV7-9 and TRBJ1-2, with D hard to call. Per the germline V gene, CDR1 is SEHNR and CDR2 is FQNEAQ (reference sequence). Trimming shortened V by 5 bases and J by 8 bases, and 15 bases separated the two germline ends. This CDR3 comprises 13 residues.

V gene TRBV27 combines with J gene TRBJ1-2, with a tentative D call TRBD1 (6 bases). This CDR3 is 12 amino acids long. CDR1 and CDR2 from the germline V gene are MNHEY and SMNVEV (reference sequence). With 4 bases removed from V and 6 bases from J, the gap between germline ends came to 9 bases. The DNA of the CDR3 is TGTGCCAGCAGTTCAGGGGTGGATGGCTACACCTTC. The encoded protein is CASSSGVDGYTF.

The CDR3 DNA follows: TGTGCCAGCAGAGGGGTCACACCCTCTGGGGAGCTGTTTTTT. It is translated as CASRGVTPSGELFF. The rearrangement joins TRBV6-5 to TRBJ2-2, with D perhaps TRBD1 (5 bases). The CDR3 length is 14 residues. The germline V gene has CDR1 MNHEY and CDR2 SVGAGI. V lost 6 bases, J lost 8 bases, and 16 bases lay in between.

The rearrangement links TRBV11-2 to TRBJ2-2, with 15 nucleotides matching TRBD2. CDR3 length equals 19 residues. Trimming removed 7 bases from V and 1 base from J; junction bases left unmatched: 10. The germline V gene encodes CDR1 SGHAT and CDR2 FQNNGV. DNA for the CDR3: TGTGCCAGCAAGCTTACGGGACTAGCGGGGGGCAAGAACACCGGGGAGCTGTTTTTT. Protein: CASKLTGLAGGKNTGELFF.

The chain carries TRBV19 and TRBJ1-6; D unclear. From germline, CDR1 is LNHDA and CDR2 SQIVND (reference sequence). CDR3 length: 14 residues. V was shortened by 1 base and J by 7 bases, with 8 bases between the two germline ends. CDR3: CASSIVSGNSPLHF. In DNA, the CDR3 is TGTGCCAGTAGTATAGTTTCGGGAAATTCACCCCTCCACTTT.

The chain combines TRBV18 with TRBJ1-3, with TRBD1 as a possible D gene (6 bases). V dropped 0 bases and J dropped 2 bases, with 11 bases sitting between them. The germline gives CDR1 KGHSH, CDR2 LQKENI. This CDR3 contains 16 residues. CDR3 nucleotides: TGTGCCAGCTCACCACCGGGGGGCGCGGCTGGAAACACCATATATTTT. It specifies CASSPPGGAAGNTIYF.

The chain recombines TRBV6-6 with TRBJ2-5; the D gene is possibly TRBD1 (6 bases). Trimming took off 2 bases at V and 4 bases at J, with 11 bases between the two ends. The CDR3 extends over 14 amino acids. The V gene's germline CDR1 is MNHNY and CDR2 SVGAGI (reference sequence). Here the CDR3 DNA reads TGTGCCAGCAGTTACGGGGCAGGGGTAGAGACCCAGTACTTC. It is translated as CASSYGAGVETQYF.

Here the CDR3 DNA reads TGTGCCAGCAGCACCCCCGGGGGACCATACAATGAGCAGTTCTTC. Translation: CASSTPGGPYNEQFF. The V and J genes are TRBV5-6 and TRBJ2-1; the D gene is possibly TRBD2 (6 bases). Germline V gives CDR1 SGHDT, CDR2 YYEEEE. Trimming removed 4 bases from V and 4 bases from J, with 15 bases in between. There are 15 residues in the CDR3. Full variable domain (missing parts from reference TRBV5-6 and TRBJ2-1): DAGVTQSPTHLIKTRGQQVTLRCSPKSGHDTVSWYQQALGQGPQFIFQYYEEEERQRGNFPDRFSGHQFPNYSSELNVNALLLGDSALYLCASSTPGGPYNEQFFGPGTRLTVL.

The chain joins TRBV2 to TRBJ1-1; the D gene is possibly TRBD1 (5 bases). Trimming shortened V by 3 bases and J by 4 bases, and 15 bases separated the two germline ends. In germline, CDR1 is SNHLY, CDR2 FYNNEI. CDR3 length equals 15 residues. CDR3 loop: CASSEGPAFATEAFF. CDR3 bases: TGTGCCAGCAGTGAGGGACCGGCTTTTGCCACTGAAGCTTTCTTT. Using reference TRBV2 and TRBJ1-1 for the parts outside the CDR3, the full variable domain is EPEVTQTPSHQVTQMGQEVILRCVPISNHLYFYWYRQILGQKVEFLVSFYNNEISEKSEIFDDQFSVERPDGSNFTLKIRSTKLEDSAMYFCASSEGPAFATEAFFGQGTRLTVV.

The chain is built from TRBV4-3 and TRBJ1-5; 7 nucleotides align to TRBD1. Germline V gives CDR1 LGHNA, CDR2 YSLEER. This CDR3 is built from 17 residues. After removal of 0 bases from V and 2 bases from J, the junction contained 7 bases not matched to a gene. As DNA, the CDR3 is TGCGCCAGCAGCCAAGATTGGGCAGGGGGGGGCAATCAGCCCCAGCATTTT. It specifies CASSQDWAGGGNQPQHF.

The rearrangement joins TRBV15 to TRBJ2-5; the D is unclear. Germline-derived CDR1 and CDR2 are LNHNV and YYDKDF (reference sequence). The CDR3 consists of 15 residues. Trimming removed 1 base from V and 1 base from J, with 10 bases in between. CDR3 sequence reads: CATSRVALLQETQYF. The CDR3 DNA reads as TGTGCCACCAGCAGAGTTGCGTTACTCCAAGAGACCCAGTACTTC. The entire variable domain, with the rest obtained from reference TRBV15 and TRBJ2-5, is as follows: DAMVIQNPRYQVTQFGKPVTLSCSQTLNHNVMYWYQQKSSQAPKLLFHYYDKDFNNEADTPDNFQSRRPNTSFCFLDIRSPGLGDTAMYLCATSRVALLQETQYFGPGTRLLVL.

This clone appeared once. The rearrangement joins TRBV6-1 to TRBJ1-5; D unclear. The CDR3 sequence is 14 residues long. Between the trimmed V and J ends, which lost 5 bases and 4 bases, there was a span of 12 bases. CDR1 is MNHNS and CDR2 is SASEGT in the germline V gene. CDR3 in amino acids: CASSPREPNQPQHF. The CDR3, as DNA: TGTGCCAGCAGTCCCCGGGAGCCTAATCAGCCCCAGCATTTT.

This chain links TRBV7-3 with TRBJ2-3; TRBD2 matches at 12 bases. The CDR3 spans 16 residues. In germline, CDR1 is SGHTA, CDR2 FQGTGA. J was trimmed by 4 bases and V by 3 bases; bases with no gene match: 5. CDR3 sequence: CASSLLAGGLADTQYF. DNA for the CDR3: TGTGCCAGCAGCTTGCTAGCGGGGGGGCTAGCAGATACGCAGTATTTT.

The rearrangement joins TRBV5-5 to TRBJ1-1, with D hard to call. This CDR3 is built from 13 residues. Germline V gene data show CDR1 as SGHKS and CDR2 as YYEKEE (reference sequence). V lost 0 bases and J 3 bases, leaving 6 bases between the germline ends. CDR3 loop: CASSLERYTEAFF. CDR3 in DNA: TGTGCCAGCAGCTTGGAACGTTACACTGAAGCTTTCTTT.

This chain uses TRBV27 with TRBJ2-7; a weak D match, TRBD1 (7 bases). This CDR3 has 15 residues. V shed 5 bases and J shed 0 bases, with 14 bases lying between them. From germline, CDR1 is MNHEY and CDR2 SMNVEV (reference sequence). CDR3 in DNA: TGTGCCAGCAGTCAGGAGGGGGCCTTCTCCTACGAGCAGTACTTC. Translation gives CASSQEGAFSYEQYF.

The chain is built from TRBV7-9 and TRBJ1-4, with D maybe TRBD1 (5 bases). The V gene lost 3 bases and the J gene lost 7 bases, with 12 bases spanning the gap. Germline loops: CDR1 SEHNR, CDR2 FQNEAQ (reference sequence). The CDR3 has 14 residues. CDR3 sequence reads: CASSFSQGPEKLFF. CDR3 in DNA: TGTGCCAGCAGCTTCTCGCAGGGTCCTGAAAAACTGTTTTTT.

In nucleotides, the CDR3 is TGTGCCAGCAGTGAATGGGCTAGCGGGGAGGCAGAGACCCAGTACTTC. It specifies CASSEWASGEAETQYF. The chain combines TRBV25-1 with TRBJ2-5, with TRBD2 matching 9 bases. Germline values: CDR1 MGHDK, CDR2 SYGVNS. The CDR3 spans 16 residues. The ends lost 1 base at V and 4 bases at J; junction bases unmatched: 7.

This clone was recorded once. The V call is TRBV2, the J call TRBJ2-1; 10 positions match TRBD2. The CDR3 is 14 residues long. V was clipped by 4 bases and J by 8 bases; unmatched bases: 5. Germline lookup yields CDR1 SNHLY and CDR2 FYNNEI. DNA for the CDR3: TGTGCCAGCAGTGTAGCGGGGGGTACTTATGAGCAGTTCTTC. Protein product: CASSVAGGTYEQFF.

In this sample, this clone turned up once. In DNA form, the CDR3 reads TGTGCCAGCAGTGAGGGGTATAGCAATCAGCCCCAGCATTTT. This sequence encodes CASSEGYSNQPQHF. This rearrangement joins TRBV28 to TRBJ1-5; maybe TRBD1 (5 bases). The germline gives CDR1 MDHEN, CDR2 SYDVKM. The CDR3 extends over 14 amino acids. Trimming took off 5 bases at V and 0 bases at J, with 8 bases between the two ends.

This chain links TRBV29-1 with TRBJ2-7, with a tentative D call TRBD2 (5 bases). This CDR3 has 13 residues. V lost 4 bases and J lost 7, with 17 bases in between. Germline CDR1 reads SQVTM; CDR2 reads ANQGSEA. DNA of the CDR3: TGCAGCGTTGCCGGGAACGGCATTGGAGAGCAGTACTTC. It translates to CSVAGNGIGEQYF.

This clone was observed a few times. The chain combines TRBV6-4 with TRBJ2-2, with TRBD2 matching over 12 bases. The CDR3 runs 16 residues. CDR1 is MRHNA, CDR2 SNTAGT, per germline. Losses at the gene ends were 4 bases for V and 6 bases for J; bases not matched to a gene: 6. In DNA, the CDR3 is TGTGCCAGCAGTGCCTCGACTAGCGGGGGTCCCGGGGAGCTGTTTTTT. It encodes CASSASTSGGPGELFF.

The chain employs TRBV12-2 and TRBJ2-3; TRBD1, the table's D call, was not compared with the DNA. TRBV12-2 is reported as a pseudogene. CDR3 length equals 18 residues. CDR3 amino acids: CASRLGGDRERGTDTQYF. CDR3 coding DNA: TGTGCAAGTCGCTTAGGGGGGGACAGGGAAAGGGGCACAGATACGCAGTATTTT.

The rearrangement links TRBV11-2 to TRBJ2-5; maybe TRBD2 (6 bases). Trimming pared 8 bases from V and 8 bases from J, leaving 18 bases between. Per the germline V gene, CDR1 is SGHAT and CDR2 is FQNNGV. This CDR3 has 13 residues. The CDR3 spells CASGRDSAGTQYF. The DNA for the CDR3 is TGTGCCAGCGGGCGGGACTCCGCAGGCACCCAGTACTTC.